Described below is a single T cell receptor beta chain sequence and its context. Its antigen remains unidentified. The record originates from a study of a mutant IDH1 vaccine in newly diagnosed glioma. Study summary: Once 4-6 weeks had passed after radiotherapy alone, vaccination started, or it started with temozolomide cycles. Patients were pretreated with radiotherapy, temozolomide, or both, mostly both.

Study results and caveats: Vaccine-induced immune responses were detected in approximately 93% of patients.

The CDR3 loop spans 15 amino acids. Trimming left V 6 bases short and J 8 bases short, with 17 bases between. Per germline, CDR1 MNHEY and CDR2 SMNVEV (reference sequence). The sample's time point: week 47, end of study. Vaccination used 300 ug of mutant IDH1 20-mer peptide per dose, with topical imiquimod. Method: immunoSEQ multiplex PCR; TCRdb's copy keeps in-frame clones and lacks some. The data contain over 30,000 clones, around nine tenths of them singletons. This material consisted of PBMCs, taken from a glioma patient whose treatment included an IDH1 peptide vaccine. The receptor comes from a woman in her 30s with glioma. V is TRBV27 and J is TRBJ1-6, with D maybe TRBD1 (6 bases). The CDR3 region has the DNA TGTGCCAGCAGCCACAAGGGGGGGCTATATTCACCCCTCCACTTT. Protein sequence: CASSHKGGLYSPLHF.